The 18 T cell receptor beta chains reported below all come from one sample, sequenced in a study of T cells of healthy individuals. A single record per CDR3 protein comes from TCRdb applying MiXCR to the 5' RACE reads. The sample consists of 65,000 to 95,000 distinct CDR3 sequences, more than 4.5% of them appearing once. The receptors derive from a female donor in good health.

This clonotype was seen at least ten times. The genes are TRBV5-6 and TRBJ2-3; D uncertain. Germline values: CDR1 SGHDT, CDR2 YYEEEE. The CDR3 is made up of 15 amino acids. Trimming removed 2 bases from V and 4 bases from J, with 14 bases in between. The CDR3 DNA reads TGTGCCAGCAGCTTTTGGGGATCGGCCGCAGATACGCAGTATTTT. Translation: CASSFWGSAADTQYF.

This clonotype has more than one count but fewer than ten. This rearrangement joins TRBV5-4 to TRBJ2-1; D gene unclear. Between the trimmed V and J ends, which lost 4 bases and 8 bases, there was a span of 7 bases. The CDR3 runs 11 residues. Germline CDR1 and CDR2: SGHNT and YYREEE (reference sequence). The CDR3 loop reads CASSPRDEQFF. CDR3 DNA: TGTGCCAGCAGCCCTCGCGATGAGCAGTTCTTC.

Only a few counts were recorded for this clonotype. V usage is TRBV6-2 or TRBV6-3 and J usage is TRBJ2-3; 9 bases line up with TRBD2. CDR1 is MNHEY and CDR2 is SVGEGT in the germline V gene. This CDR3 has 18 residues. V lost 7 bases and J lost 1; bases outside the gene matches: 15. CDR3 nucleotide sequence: TGTGCCAGCACCCCAACGGGCGGGAGGGCCCTCGGCACAGATACGCAGTATTTT. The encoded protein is CASTPTGGRALGTDTQYF.

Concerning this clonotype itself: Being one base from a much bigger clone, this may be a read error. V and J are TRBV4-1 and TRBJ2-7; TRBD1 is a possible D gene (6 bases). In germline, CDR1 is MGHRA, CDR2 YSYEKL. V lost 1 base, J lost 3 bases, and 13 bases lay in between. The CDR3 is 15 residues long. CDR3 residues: CASSQVRDTCYEQYF. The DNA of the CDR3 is TGCGCCAGCAGCCAAGTGAGGGACACATGCTACGAGCAGTACTTC.

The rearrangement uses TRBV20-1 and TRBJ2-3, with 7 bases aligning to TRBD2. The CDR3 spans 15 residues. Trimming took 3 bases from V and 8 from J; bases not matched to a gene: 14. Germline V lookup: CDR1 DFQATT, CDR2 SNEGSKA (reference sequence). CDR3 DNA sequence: TGCAGTGCTAGGACGGCGGGAGCGCTTTACGGTACGCAGTATTTT. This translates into CSARTAGALYGTQYF.

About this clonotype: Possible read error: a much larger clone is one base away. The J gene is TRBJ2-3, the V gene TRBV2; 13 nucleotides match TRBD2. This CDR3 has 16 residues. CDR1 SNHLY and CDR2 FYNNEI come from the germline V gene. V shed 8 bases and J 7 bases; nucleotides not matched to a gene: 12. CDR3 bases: TGTGCCAGCGCAAGCACTAGCGGGAGGGGCCTTCATACGCAGTATTTT. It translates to CASASTSGRGLHTQYF.

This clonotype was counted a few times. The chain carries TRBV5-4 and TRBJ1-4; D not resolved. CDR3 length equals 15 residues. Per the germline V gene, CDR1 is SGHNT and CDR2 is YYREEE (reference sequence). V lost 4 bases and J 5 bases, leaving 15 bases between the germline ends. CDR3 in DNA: TGTGCCAGCAGCGCATCACCGGAGCGCAATGAAAAACTGTTTTTT. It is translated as CASSASPERNEKLFF.

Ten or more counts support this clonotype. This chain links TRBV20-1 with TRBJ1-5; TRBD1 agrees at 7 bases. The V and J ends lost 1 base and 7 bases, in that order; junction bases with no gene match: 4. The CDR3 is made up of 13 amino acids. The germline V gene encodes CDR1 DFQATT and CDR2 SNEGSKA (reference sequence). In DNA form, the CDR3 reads TGCAGTGCTAGAGTGGCCAGGGGGCAGCCCCAGCATTTT. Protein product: CSARVARGQPQHF.

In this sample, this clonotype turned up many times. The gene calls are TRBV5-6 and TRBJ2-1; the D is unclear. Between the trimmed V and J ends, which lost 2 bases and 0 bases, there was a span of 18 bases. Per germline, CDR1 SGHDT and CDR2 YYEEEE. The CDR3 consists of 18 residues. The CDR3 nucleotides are TGTGCCAGCAGCTTTTACGTTGCCGCGGATTACTCCTACAATGAGCAGTTCTTC. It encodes CASSFYVAADYSYNEQFF.

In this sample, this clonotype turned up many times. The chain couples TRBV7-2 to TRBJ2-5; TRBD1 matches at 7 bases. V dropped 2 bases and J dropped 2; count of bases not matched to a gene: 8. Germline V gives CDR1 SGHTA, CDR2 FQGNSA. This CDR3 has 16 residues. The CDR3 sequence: CASSLIRQGLQETQYF. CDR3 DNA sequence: TGTGCCAGCAGCTTAATTCGACAGGGTCTTCAAGAGACCCAGTACTTC.

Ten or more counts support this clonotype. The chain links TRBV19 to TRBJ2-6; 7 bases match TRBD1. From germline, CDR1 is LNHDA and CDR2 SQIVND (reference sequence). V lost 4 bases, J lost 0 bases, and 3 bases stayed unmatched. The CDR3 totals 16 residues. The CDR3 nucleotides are TGTGCCAGTAGTACCGGACAGGTCTCTGGGGCCAACGTCCTGACTTTC. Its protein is CASSTGQVSGANVLTF.

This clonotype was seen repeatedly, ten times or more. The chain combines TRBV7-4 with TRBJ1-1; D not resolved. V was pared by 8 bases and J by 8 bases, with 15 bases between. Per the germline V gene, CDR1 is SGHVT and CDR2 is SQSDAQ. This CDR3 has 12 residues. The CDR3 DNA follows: TGTGCCAGCCTACCTCGCGGGGTCGAAGCTTTCTTT. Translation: CASLPRGVEAFF.

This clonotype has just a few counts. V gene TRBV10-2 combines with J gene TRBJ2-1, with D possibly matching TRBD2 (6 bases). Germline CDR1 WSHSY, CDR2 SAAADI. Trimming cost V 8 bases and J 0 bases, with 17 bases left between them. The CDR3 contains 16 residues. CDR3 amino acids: CASSEGGLSSYNEQFF. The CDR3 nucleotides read TGCGCCAGCTCGGAGGGTGGTCTGAGCTCCTACAATGAGCAGTTCTTC.

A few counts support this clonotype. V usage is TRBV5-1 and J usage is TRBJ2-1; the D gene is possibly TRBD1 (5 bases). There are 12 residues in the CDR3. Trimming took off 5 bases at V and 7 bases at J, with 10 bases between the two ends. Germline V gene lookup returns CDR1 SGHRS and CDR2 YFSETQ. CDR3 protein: CASSPGCNEQFF. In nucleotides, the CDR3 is TGCGCCAGCAGTCCAGGGTGTAATGAGCAGTTCTTC.

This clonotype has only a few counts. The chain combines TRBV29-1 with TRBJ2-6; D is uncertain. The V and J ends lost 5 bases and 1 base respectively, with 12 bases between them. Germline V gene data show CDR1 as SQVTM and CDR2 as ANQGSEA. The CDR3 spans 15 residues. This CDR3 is CSVPDPVSGANVLTF. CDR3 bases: TGCAGCGTTCCTGATCCAGTTTCTGGGGCCAACGTCCTGACTTTC.

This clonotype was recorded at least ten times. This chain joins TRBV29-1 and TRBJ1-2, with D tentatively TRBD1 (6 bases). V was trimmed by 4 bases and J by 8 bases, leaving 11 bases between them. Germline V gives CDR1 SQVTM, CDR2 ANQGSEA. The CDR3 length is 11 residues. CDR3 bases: TGCAGCGTTGTCAGGGGAGAGGGCTACACCTTC. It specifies CSVVRGEGYTF. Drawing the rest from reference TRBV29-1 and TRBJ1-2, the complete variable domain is SAVISQKPSRDICQRGTSLTIQCQVDSQVTMMFWYRQQPGQSLTLIATANQGSEATYESGFVIDKFPISRPNLTFSTLTVSNMSPEDSSIYLCSVVRGEGYTFGSGTRLTVV.

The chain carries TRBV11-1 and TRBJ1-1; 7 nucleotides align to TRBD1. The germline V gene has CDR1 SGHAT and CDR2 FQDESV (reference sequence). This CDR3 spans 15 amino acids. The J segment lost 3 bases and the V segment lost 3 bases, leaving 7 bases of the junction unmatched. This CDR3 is CASSFEGTAYTEAFF. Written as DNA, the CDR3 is TGTGCCAGCAGCTTCGAAGGGACAGCTTACACTGAAGCTTTCTTT.

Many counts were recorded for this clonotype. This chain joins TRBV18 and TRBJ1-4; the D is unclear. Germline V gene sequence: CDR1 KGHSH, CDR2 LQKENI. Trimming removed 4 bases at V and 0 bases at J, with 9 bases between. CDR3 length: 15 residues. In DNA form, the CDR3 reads TGTGCCAGCTCACGGAGGTTAGCAACTAATGAAAAACTGTTTTTT. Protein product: CASSRRLATNEKLFF.